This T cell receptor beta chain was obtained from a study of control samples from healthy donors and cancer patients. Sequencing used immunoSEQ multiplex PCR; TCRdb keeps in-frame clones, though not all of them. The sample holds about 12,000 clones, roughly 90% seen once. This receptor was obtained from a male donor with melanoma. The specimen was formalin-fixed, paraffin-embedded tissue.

CDR3 bases: TGTGCCAGCAGAACCGCGCTGAAGACCCAGTACTTC. This translates into CASRTALKTQYF. The V gene is TRBV6-5, the J gene TRBJ2-5, with unresolved D. Per the germline V gene, CDR1 is MNHEY and CDR2 is SVGAGI. V shed 6 bases and J shed 6 bases, with 11 bases lying between them. This CDR3 comprises 12 residues.